Listed below are T cell receptor beta chains from one sample, sequenced in a study of vaccination and CD4 T cells after COVID-19. MiXCR, run by TCRdb on the PCR reads, gives a single entry per CDR3 protein. The table lists approximately 16,000 distinct CDR3 sequences, just under 80% of them singletons. Antigen specificity for these receptors is unknown. Specimen: CD4+ T cells from blood, cultured in vitro, collected after SARS-CoV-2 vaccination. These receptor sequences come from a human donor who received a COVID-19 vaccine. The CDR3 runs from the conserved cysteine through the conserved F or W. D genes are given only for firm matches. Not every row has a clone size; where given, it reads once, few, many or a size class.

abundance | len | j_gene | d_gene | v_gene | CDR3aa | CDR3nt
medium-sized | 13 | TRBJ2-7 | . | TRBV20-1 | CSARDGAAHEQYF | TGCAGTGCTAGAGATGGGGCAGCCCACGAGCAGTACTTC
once | 14 | TRBJ1-1 | TRBD1 | TRBV6-1 | CASRIQGLNTEAFF | TGTGCCAGCAGGATACAGGGGCTGAACACTGAAGCTTTCTTT
. | 16 | TRBJ2-5 | TRBD2 | TRBV2 | CASISSPSGGGETQYF | TGTGCCAGCATCTCCTCGCCATCTGGGGGGGGAGAGACCCAGTACTTC
. | 16 | TRBJ1-3 | . | TRBV19 | CASSSSRALQGNTIYF | TGTGCCAGTAGTTCATCGCGGGCACTTCAAGGAAACACCATATATTTT
. | 15 | TRBJ1-6 | TRBD1 | TRBV5-4 | CASSVPGQYNSPLHF | TGTGCCAGCAGCGTACCGGGACAGTATAATTCACCCCTCCACTTT
. | 14 | TRBJ2-1 | . | TRBV30 | CAWSLGGSYNEQFF | TGTGCCTGGAGTCTGGGGGGCTCCTACAATGAGCAGTTCTTC
. | 13 | TRBJ1-2 | TRBD1 | TRBV7-9 | CASSLDRGTGYTF | TGTGCCAGCAGCTTGGACAGGGGGACGGGCTACACCTTC
. | 13 | TRBJ2-5 | . | TRBV6-1 | CASSATMGGTQYF | TGTGCCAGCAGTGCCACCATGGGGGGGACCCAGTACTTC
. | 16 | TRBJ1-2 | . | TRBV19 | CASSKNSWGHGYGYTF | TGTGCCAGTAGTAAGAATAGTTGGGGGCATGGCTATGGCTACACCTTC
. | 15 | TRBJ1-6 | TRBD1 | TRBV7-8 | CASSLETGDGSPLHF | TGTGCCAGCAGCTTGGAGACAGGGGATGGCTCACCCCTCCACTTT
. | 15 | TRBJ1-1 | . | TRBV2 | CASRGVRTLNTEAFF | TGTGCCAGCAGGGGGGTCAGGACTCTGAACACTGAAGCTTTCTTT
. | 13 | TRBJ2-5 | . | TRBV12-3/TRBV12-4 | CASSLGRGGTQYF | TGTGCCAGCAGTTTGGGGCGCGGTGGGACCCAGTACTTC
. | 20 | TRBJ1-5 | . | TRBV21-1 | CASSKAPSDRPAYSNQPQHF | TGTGCCAGCAGCAAAGCCCCCTCGGACAGGCCTGCCTATAGCAATCAGCCCCAGCATTTT